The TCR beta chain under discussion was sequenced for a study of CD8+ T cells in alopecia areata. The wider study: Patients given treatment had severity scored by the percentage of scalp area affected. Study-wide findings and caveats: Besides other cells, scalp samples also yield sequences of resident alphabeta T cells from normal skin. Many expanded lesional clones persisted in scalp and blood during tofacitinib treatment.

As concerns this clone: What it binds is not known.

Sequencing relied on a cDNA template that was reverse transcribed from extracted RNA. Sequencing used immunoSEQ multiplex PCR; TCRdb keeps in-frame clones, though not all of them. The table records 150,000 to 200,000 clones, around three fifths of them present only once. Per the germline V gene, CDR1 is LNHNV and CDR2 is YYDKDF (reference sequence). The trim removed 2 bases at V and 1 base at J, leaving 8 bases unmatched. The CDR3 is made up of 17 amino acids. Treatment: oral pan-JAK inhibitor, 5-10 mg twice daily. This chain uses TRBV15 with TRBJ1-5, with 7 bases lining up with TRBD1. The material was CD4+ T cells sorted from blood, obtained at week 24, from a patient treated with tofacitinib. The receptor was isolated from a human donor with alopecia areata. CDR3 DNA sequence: TGTGCCACCAGCAGACTCCGGGGACAGACAAGCAATCAGCCCCAGCATTTT. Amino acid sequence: CATSRLRGQTSNQPQHF.